This TCR beta chain was profiled in a study of blood T cell repertoires in COVID-19. Across the study: The origin of the acute and convalescent COVID-19 samples was the United States, Italy and Spain.

This CDR3 is built from 15 residues. Germline lookup yields CDR1 SGHAT and CDR2 FQNNGV. After removal of 4 bases from V and 2 bases from J, the junction contained 5 bases not matched to a gene. The method was immunoSEQ multiplex PCR; TCRdb's version includes in-frame clones alone and lacks a portion of them. The top ten clones hold around a fifth of a sample with nearly 45,000 clones, 70% to 80% of them seen once. The origin of this receptor is a man aged 70-80 years with acute or convalescent COVID-19. The sequenced sample was peripheral blood. This rearrangement joins TRBV11-2 to TRBJ2-3; 8 bases match TRBD2. CDR3 region: CASSSRGGPTDTQYF. The CDR3 DNA reads as TGTGCCAGCAGCTCTCGGGGGGGACCCACAGATACGCAGTATTTT.